Following are 31 T cell receptor beta chains from one sample sequenced in a study of T-cell memory formation after mild COVID-19. TCRdb recomputed calls from the 5' RACE reads with MiXCR, one row per CDR3 protein. The repertoire holds about 410,000 distinct CDR3 sequences, with under 20% as singletons. The sequenced material came from PBMCs or a T cell subset sorted from them (not recorded which). The receptors were sampled from a man between 18 and 29 years old who had mild COVID-19 (a few samples of this study predate the infection). Cell type and time point are not known.

The V and J genes are TRBV11-2 and TRBJ2-7; D tentatively fits TRBD1 or TRBD2 (5 bases each). CDR1 and CDR2 from the germline V gene are SGHAT and FQNNGV. The CDR3 sequence is 15 residues long. CDR3 amino acids: CASSPRARSGSEQYV. The DNA of the CDR3 is TGTGCAAGCAGCCCTCGGGCCCGGTCAGGGAGCGAGCAGTACGTC.

The V and J genes are TRBV7-2 and TRBJ1-2, with D uncertain. In germline, CDR1 is SGHTA, CDR2 FQGNSA. The CDR3 runs 11 residues. Between the trimmed V and J ends, which lost 5 bases and 5 bases, there was a span of 6 bases. The CDR3 DNA reads as TGTGCCAGCAGCCCCTCATATGGCTACACCTTC. Encoded protein: CASSPSYGYTF.

This clonotype was observed a few times. The gene calls are TRBV20-1 and TRBJ2-5; D might be TRBD2 (6 bases). V was shortened by 0 bases and J by 6 bases, with 14 bases between the two germline ends. Germline lookup yields CDR1 DFQATT and CDR2 SNEGSKA (reference sequence). There are 14 residues in the CDR3. CDR3 nucleotide sequence: TGCAGTGCTAGAGATCTAGTGGGAGGTCAGACCCAGTACTTC. It translates to CSARDLVGGQTQYF.

This clonotype was counted a few times. V gene TRBV28 combines with J gene TRBJ1-6; D gene ambiguous. Germline CDR1 and CDR2: MDHEN and SYDVKM. Trimming took 6 bases from V and 10 from J, leaving 25 bases between them. The CDR3 is 17 amino acids. CDR3 residues: CASSRRPRRVGGSPLHF. CDR3 DNA sequence: TGTGCCAGCAGCCGACGACCTCGTAGGGTTGGCGGATCACCCCTCCACTTT.

This clonotype was recorded a few times. The rearrangement joins TRBV12-3 or TRBV12-4 to TRBJ2-7; TRBD1 matches at 7 bases. J was trimmed by 0 bases and V by 6 bases; bases with no gene match: 8. CDR3 size: 15 residues. CDR3 in DNA: TGTGCCAGCAGGGGATCGGGACAGCCCTCCTACGAGCAGTACTTC. Residues: CASRGSGQPSYEQYF.

This clonotype was detected only a few times. The chain carries TRBV29-1 and TRBJ2-7, with 8 bases that match TRBD1. CDR1 and CDR2 from the germline V gene are SQVTM and ANQGSEA. The ends lost 3 bases at V and 6 bases at J; junction bases unmatched: 4. CDR3 size: 12 residues. The CDR3 is CSVEDRAAEQYF. In nucleotides, the CDR3 is TGCAGCGTTGAGGACAGGGCCGCCGAGCAGTACTTC.

The CDR3 loop is CASSDRVAEQFF. The CDR3, as DNA: TGTGCCAGCAGCGACAGGGTGGCTGAGCAGTTCTTC. The V call is TRBV6-6, the J call TRBJ2-1, with 7 bases matching TRBD1. With V trimmed by 6 bases and J by 9 bases, 5 bases remained unmatched. This CDR3 has 12 amino acids. Germline loops: CDR1 MNHNY, CDR2 SVGAGI (reference sequence).

V and J are TRBV19 and TRBJ2-7, with no clear D. The CDR3 covers 14 residues. The V gene lost 5 bases and the J gene lost 3 bases, with 14 bases spanning the gap. The V gene's germline CDR1 is LNHDA and CDR2 SQIVND (reference sequence). Written as DNA, the CDR3 is TGTGCCAGTAGTTGGGCTCTGGCAGACTACGAGCAGTACTTC. Its protein is CASSWALADYEQYF.

The rearrangement uses TRBV12-3 or TRBV12-4 and TRBJ2-7, with unresolved D. This CDR3 is 13 amino acids long. The V end lost 6 bases, the J end lost 4 bases, and 13 bases lay between the germline ends. The DNA for the CDR3 is TGTGCCAGCAGAAGTGGGGTTCATTACGAGCAGTACTTC. Translated, it gives CASRSGVHYEQYF.

The V and J genes are TRBV5-1 and TRBJ1-4; no reliable D call. CDR3 size: 15 residues. Germline V gene sequence: CDR1 SGHRS, CDR2 YFSETQ. The V end lost 4 bases, the J end lost 0 bases, and 10 bases lay between the germline ends. CDR3 amino acids: CASSATASTNEKLFF. CDR3 nucleotides: TGCGCCAGCAGCGCCACAGCCTCAACTAATGAAAAACTGTTTTTT.

This clonotype was detected a few times. This chain connects TRBV5-1 to TRBJ1-4; the D gene is possibly TRBD1 (5 bases). The germline V and J ends were trimmed by 2 bases and 2 bases, with 7 bases remaining between them. Germline loops: CDR1 SGHRS, CDR2 YFSETQ. CDR3 length: 14 amino acids. CDR3 in amino acids: CASSFRDTNEKLFF. Written as DNA, the CDR3 is TGCGCCAGCAGCTTCAGGGATACTAATGAAAAACTGTTTTTT.

This clonotype has a handful of counts. The chain recombines TRBV2 with TRBJ2-7, with D perhaps TRBD1 (5 bases). Germline V gene lookup returns CDR1 SNHLY and CDR2 FYNNEI. Trimming cost V 4 bases and J 3 bases, with 10 bases left between them. CDR3 length: 13 residues. CDR3 coding DNA: TGTGCCAGCAGTGCGGACACATTCTACGAGCAGTACTTC. Its translation is CASSADTFYEQYF. Complete variable domain (other parts from reference TRBV2 and TRBJ2-7): EPEVTQTPSHQVTQMGQEVILRCVPISNHLYFYWYRQILGQKVEFLVSFYNNEISEKSEIFDDQFSVERPDGSNFTLKIRSTKLEDSAMYFCASSADTFYEQYFGPGTRLTVT.

The chain is built from TRBV20-1 and TRBJ1-2, with 8 bases identical to TRBD1. V lost 3 bases and J lost 6; bases outside the gene matches: 6. Germline CDR1 is DFQATT and CDR2 is SNEGSKA (reference sequence). The CDR3 length is 13 residues. The CDR3 DNA sequence: TGCAGTGCTAGCCACTCGACAGGGGATGGCTACACCTTC. Residues: CSASHSTGDGYTF.

In its sample, this clonotype was seen a few times. The J gene is TRBJ1-6, the V gene TRBV3-1; D is possibly TRBD1 (5 bases). The germline V gene has CDR1 LGHDT and CDR2 YNNKEL (reference sequence). V lost 2 bases, J lost 7 bases, and 18 bases lay in between. The CDR3 has 17 residues. Here the CDR3 DNA reads TGTGCCAGCAGCCAAAGACCTCGTGCGGGGCTGAATTCACCCCTCCACTTT. Protein sequence: CASSQRPRAGLNSPLHF.

The gene calls are TRBV7-6 and TRBJ1-3; D is uncertain. Trimming cost V 1 base and J 3 bases, with 4 bases left between them. The germline V gene encodes CDR1 SGHVS and CDR2 FNYEAQ. This CDR3 is built from 13 residues. The CDR3 spells CASSLVFGNTIYF. The CDR3 DNA follows: TGTGCCAGCAGCTTAGTTTTTGGAAACACCATATATTTT.

The rearrangement uses TRBV4-3 and TRBJ2-3, with D unresolved. The CDR3 spans 16 residues. Between the trimmed V and J ends, which lost 1 base and 0 bases, there was a span of 11 bases. Germline assignment: CDR1 LGHNA and CDR2 YSLEER. Here the CDR3 DNA reads TGCGCCAGCAGCCAAGGTTTAGGGCAGAGCACAGATACGCAGTATTTT. Its translation: CASSQGLGQSTDTQYF.

The chain recombines TRBV5-1 with TRBJ2-2, with 8 nucleotides matching TRBD1. J lost 4 bases, V lost 6 bases, and 11 bases had no gene match. Germline V gives CDR1 SGHRS, CDR2 YFSETQ. This CDR3 spans 16 amino acids. This chain's CDR3 is CASIQGADILTGELFF. CDR3 nucleotide sequence: TGCGCCAGCATCCAGGGGGCGGATATTCTCACCGGGGAGCTGTTTTTT.

This clonotype has more than one count but fewer than ten. V usage is TRBV11-2 and J usage is TRBJ2-1; possibly TRBD1 for D (5 bases). This CDR3 contains 13 residues. The germline CDR1 and CDR2 sequences are SGHAT and FQNNGV. V dropped 5 bases and J dropped 8 bases, with 13 bases sitting between them. The CDR3 nucleotides are TGTGCCAGCAGCCCAGGGCTCCAACATGAGCAGTTCTTC. Translating it yields CASSPGLQHEQFF.

The chain couples TRBV5-1 to TRBJ2-3; D may be TRBD1 (6 bases). The CDR3 runs 20 residues. Germline assignment: CDR1 SGHRS and CDR2 YFSETQ. Trimming took off 4 bases at V and 10 bases at J, with 37 bases between the two ends. CDR3 in DNA: TGCGCCAGCAGCGGAAACAGGGTATTAACCAGCTTTCTCGGGCATACTGCGCAGTATTTT. Translating it yields CASSGNRVLTSFLGHTAQYF.

This clonotype came up once. This chain joins TRBV27 and TRBJ2-3; possible D gene TRBD2, 6 bases. With 2 bases removed from V and 6 bases from J, the gap between germline ends came to 15 bases. This CDR3 is 15 amino acids long. The germline gives CDR1 MNHEY, CDR2 SMNVEV (reference sequence). CDR3 DNA sequence: TGTGCCAGCAGTTTACAGCGCGCGGGATCGGATACGCAGTATTTT. It codes for CASSLQRAGSDTQYF.

This rearrangement joins TRBV20-1 to TRBJ2-3; 8 positions agree with TRBD2. The CDR3 extends over 15 amino acids. The ends lost 2 bases at V and 1 base at J; junction bases unmatched: 5. Per the germline V gene, CDR1 is DFQATT and CDR2 is SNEGSKA (reference sequence). The CDR3 DNA reads as TGCAGTGCTAGAAATAGCGGGGTGCGCACAGATACGCAGTATTTT. Its protein product is CSARNSGVRTDTQYF.

The chain recombines TRBV10-3 with TRBJ2-5, with D possibly being TRBD2 (5 bases). Germline V lookup: CDR1 ENHRY, CDR2 SYGVKD. Deletions cut 2 bases from V and 5 bases from J, with 18 bases between. The CDR3 contains 16 residues. The CDR3 loop reads CAISERAPSGGETQYF. The CDR3 DNA reads as TGTGCCATCAGTGAGAGGGCACCTTCAGGCGGGGAGACCCAGTACTTC.

This clonotype appeared a few times. This chain joins TRBV20-1 and TRBJ1-4; D not certain. Germline values: CDR1 DFQATT, CDR2 SNEGSKA (reference sequence). Trimming removed 3 bases at V and 1 base at J, with 9 bases between. This CDR3 spans 14 amino acids. CDR3 sequence reads: CSASRRLTNEKLFF. CDR3 coding DNA: TGCAGTGCTAGTAGGAGGCTAACTAATGAAAAACTGTTTTTT.

This clonotype was seen a handful of times. V is TRBV29-1 and J is TRBJ1-4, with 9 nucleotides matching TRBD1. CDR1 is SQVTM and CDR2 is ANQGSEA in the germline V gene. V dropped 6 bases and J dropped 4; count of bases not matched to a gene: 12. The CDR3 consists of 16 residues. CDR3 nucleotide sequence: TGCAGCGTCAAACCGGGACAGGGAGCCTATAATGAAAAACTGTTTTTT. Amino acid sequence: CSVKPGQGAYNEKLFF.

V is TRBV20-1 and J is TRBJ2-1; TRBD2 agrees at 10 bases. The CDR3 has 15 residues. From germline, CDR1 is DFQATT and CDR2 SNEGSKA (reference sequence). Trimming removed 2 bases from V and 3 bases from J; junction bases left unmatched: 4. CDR3 in amino acids: CSARLAGEFYNEQFF. In nucleotides, the CDR3 is TGCAGTGCTAGACTAGCGGGGGAATTCTACAATGAGCAGTTCTTC.

This clonotype appeared a few times. V usage is TRBV5-4 and J usage is TRBJ2-3; TRBD1 agrees at 9 bases. CDR3 length: 14 amino acids. Unmatched junction bases numbered 5, after V lost 5 bases and J lost 4 bases. Germline V gene sequence: CDR1 SGHNT, CDR2 YYREEE (reference sequence). The CDR3 here is CASRRGQGPDTQYF. The DNA for the CDR3 is TGTGCCAGCAGACGTGGACAGGGGCCAGATACGCAGTATTTT.

This clonotype was seen more than once but under ten times. The V and J genes are TRBV15 and TRBJ2-7; D perhaps matches TRBD1 (5 bases). The length of the CDR3 is 13 residues. CDR1 and CDR2 (germline): LNHNV, YYDKDF (reference sequence). V lost 1 base to trimming and J lost 4 bases, with 8 bases between them. DNA for the CDR3: TGTGCCACCAGCAGAGTTCAGGGTTACGAGCAGTACTTC. As protein: CATSRVQGYEQYF.

V gene TRBV5-4 combines with J gene TRBJ2-7, with D perhaps matching TRBD1 or TRBD2 (5 bases each). The end of the DNA aligns better with TRBJ2-1, so the J call may be wrong. The V gene's germline CDR1 is SGHNT and CDR2 YYREEE (reference sequence). This CDR3 region has 13 residues. This CDR3 reads CASSRDGGHEQFF. DNA for the CDR3: TGTGCCAGCAGCCGGGACGGCGGCCACGAGCAGTTCTTC.

This clonotype was detected many times. The chain links TRBV20-1 to TRBJ2-1; 11 positions agree with TRBD1. This CDR3 region has 15 residues. V shed 4 bases, J shed 6 bases, and the junction held 8 bases outside the gene matches. CDR1 is DFQATT, CDR2 SNEGSKA, per germline (reference sequence). The CDR3 DNA reads TGCAGTGCTACAACCGGGACAGGGGGTTCCAATGAGCAGTTCTTC. Protein product: CSATTGTGGSNEQFF.

This clonotype has a handful of counts. V and J are TRBV6-6 and TRBJ1-5; D possibly corresponds to TRBD1 (5 bases). The V gene's germline CDR1 is MNHNY and CDR2 SVGAGI (reference sequence). CDR3 length: 15 amino acids. The V gene lost 5 bases and the J gene lost 4 bases, with 15 bases spanning the gap. The CDR3 region has the DNA TGTGCCAGCAGTGAGGGGACGGCGCCTAATCAGCCCCAGCATTTT. It codes for CASSEGTAPNQPQHF.

This clonotype was counted only a few times. The gene calls are TRBV3-1 and TRBJ1-6; 10 bases fit TRBD1. Germline CDR1 and CDR2: LGHDT and YNNKEL (reference sequence). Losses at the gene ends were 0 bases for V and 2 bases for J; bases not matched to a gene: 4. This CDR3 is 18 amino acids long. In nucleotides, the CDR3 is TGTGCCAGCAGCCAAGAATGGGGGACAGGGGCCTATAATTCACCCCTCCACTTT. Protein sequence: CASSQEWGTGAYNSPLHF.